This T cell receptor beta chain was captured by sequencing in a study of blood T cell repertoires in COVID-19. In germline, CDR1 is LGHDT, CDR2 YNNKEL (reference sequence). The CDR3 spans 17 residues. Trimming removed 1 base from V and 4 bases from J, with 19 bases in between. The assay was immunoSEQ multiplex PCR, and TCRdb's table has in-frame clones only and misses some. Of about 160,000 clones detected, around four fifths appear once; the ten largest clones hold approximately 7.3%. Sequencing input: PBMCs or T cells enriched from blood (not recorded which). This chain uses TRBV3-1 (or the pseudogene TRBV3-2) with TRBJ2-5; D is possibly TRBD2 (6 bases). This TCR came from a man between 50 and 59 years old who had recovered from COVID-19. CDR3 DNA: TGTGCCAGCAGCCAAGCGGAGGGTTTTTTTGGGAGAGAGACCCAGTACTTC. Protein sequence: CASSQAEGFFGRETQYF.